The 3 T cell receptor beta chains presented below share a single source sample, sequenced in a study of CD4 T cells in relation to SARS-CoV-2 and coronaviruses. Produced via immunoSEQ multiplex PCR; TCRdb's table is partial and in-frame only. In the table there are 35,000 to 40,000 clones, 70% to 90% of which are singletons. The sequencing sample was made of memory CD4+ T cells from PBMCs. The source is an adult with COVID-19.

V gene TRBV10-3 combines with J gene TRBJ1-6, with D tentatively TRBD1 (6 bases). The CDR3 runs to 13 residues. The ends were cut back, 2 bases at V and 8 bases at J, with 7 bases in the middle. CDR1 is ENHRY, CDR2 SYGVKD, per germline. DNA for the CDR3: TGTGCCATCAGTGAGGACAGGTATTCACCCCTCCACTTT. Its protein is CAISEDRYSPLHF.

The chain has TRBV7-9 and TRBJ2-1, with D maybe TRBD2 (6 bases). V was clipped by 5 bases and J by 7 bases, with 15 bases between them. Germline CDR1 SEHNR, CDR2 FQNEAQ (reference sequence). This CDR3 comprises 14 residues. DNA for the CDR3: TGTGCCAGCAGCGCACCGGGACTTCCGAATGAGCAGTTCTTC. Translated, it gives CASSAPGLPNEQFF.

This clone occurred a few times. This CDR3 reads CASREHSGRADEQYF. In DNA, the CDR3 is TGTGCCAGCAGGGAACATAGCGGGAGGGCAGACGAGCAGTACTTC. The chain recombines TRBV2 with TRBJ2-7; 11 positions agree with TRBD2. The CDR3 extends over 15 amino acids. Germline V gives CDR1 SNHLY, CDR2 FYNNEI. Trimming at V came to 6 bases and at J to 5 bases, leaving 9 bases not matched to a gene.